The next 31 T cell receptor beta chains were all read from a single sample in a study of T cell clonotyping in hematopoietic cell transplantation. Method: immunoSEQ multiplex PCR; TCRdb's copy keeps in-frame clones and lacks some. This sample has some 30,000 clones; about 80% occur once, and the top ten carry 5.5% to 8%. Specified time point: recipient sample about 28 days before transplant, after cytoreduction. Sample: peripheral blood mononuclear cells, taken before stem cell transplant. Receptors originate from a woman under 40 with chronic myeloid leukemia. Some clones in this sample may be carry-over from other donors' samples.

This clone was seen more than once but under ten times. The chain combines TRBV11-2 with TRBJ1-1; D remains ambiguous. From germline, CDR1 is SGHAT and CDR2 FQNNGV. V lost 2 bases and J 4 bases, leaving 14 bases between the germline ends. The CDR3 has 15 residues. As DNA, the CDR3 is TGTGCCAGCAGCTTACGTAGGTCCCTGAGCACTGAAGCTTTCTTT. Protein: CASSLRRSLSTEAFF.

V and J are TRBV7-2 and TRBJ2-1; D is undetermined. V was trimmed by 2 bases and J by 7 bases, leaving 15 bases between them. CDR3 length equals 15 residues. The germline gives CDR1 SGHTA, CDR2 FQGNSA. The CDR3 here is CASSLIGGRTNEQFF. In nucleotides, the CDR3 is TGTGCCAGCAGCTTAATTGGCGGACGCACGAATGAGCAGTTCTTC. Full variable domain (rest looked up from reference TRBV7-2 and TRBJ2-1): GAGVSQSPSNKVTEKGKDVELRCDPISGHTALYWYRQSLGQGLEFLIYFQGNSAPDKSGLPSDRFSAERTGGSVSTLTIQRTQQEDSAVYLCASSLIGGRTNEQFFGPGTRLTVL.

This sequence joins TRBV6-5 and TRBJ2-3; unclear D gene. Trimming took 5 bases from V and 0 from J, leaving 12 bases between them. This CDR3 has 15 residues. Germline V gene data show CDR1 as MNHEY and CDR2 as SVGAGI. The CDR3 loop is CASSRTKPSTDTQYF. Written as DNA, the CDR3 is TGTGCCAGCAGTCGCACCAAGCCCAGCACAGATACGCAGTATTTT.

This chain links TRBV30 with TRBJ2-2, with 7 bases fitting TRBD2. This CDR3 has 14 amino acids. The germline gives CDR1 GTSNPN, CDR2 SVGIG (reference sequence). Unmatched junction bases numbered 3, after V lost 1 base and J lost 4 bases. In DNA, the CDR3 is TGTGCCTGGAGTGCGACTAGCCGCACCGGGGAGCTGTTTTTT. Residues: CAWSATSRTGELFF.

CDR3 DNA sequence: TGTGCCAGTAGTCCGGACAGGAAGGAAAAACTGTTTTTT. Its translation is CASSPDRKEKLFF. V gene TRBV19 combines with J gene TRBJ1-4; TRBD1 aligns across 7 bases. Germline V gene lookup returns CDR1 LNHDA and CDR2 SQIVND (reference sequence). The CDR3 is 13 residues long. V dropped 5 bases and J dropped 8; count of bases not matched to a gene: 5.

The chain couples TRBV5-1 to TRBJ2-7; 14 bases match TRBD2. CDR3 length equals 15 residues. With 4 bases clipped from V and 6 bases from J, the junction kept 6 bases outside the gene matches. Germline V gene data show CDR1 as SGHRS and CDR2 as YFSETQ. This chain's CDR3 is CASSLGLAGVSEQYV. The CDR3 DNA is TGCGCCAGCAGCCTGGGACTAGCGGGGGTTAGCGAGCAGTACGTC.

The rearrangement joins TRBV7-9 to TRBJ1-4, with TRBD1 matching over 11 bases. V shed 5 bases, J shed 2 bases, and the junction held 7 bases outside the gene matches. Germline loops: CDR1 SEHNR, CDR2 FQNEAQ (reference sequence). This CDR3 is built from 17 residues. The CDR3 DNA is TGTGCCAGCAGCGTGGACAGGGGGCGTTTTACTAATGAAAAACTGTTTTTT. Encoded protein: CASSVDRGRFTNEKLFF.

The chain couples TRBV2 to TRBJ1-2; D may be TRBD1 (6 bases). Germline V gene sequence: CDR1 SNHLY, CDR2 FYNNEI. The CDR3 extends over 14 amino acids. The germline V and J ends were trimmed by 1 base and 5 bases, with 11 bases remaining between them. As DNA, the CDR3 is TGTGCCAGCAGTGAAGAACAGGGACCTTATGGCTACACCTTC. Protein product: CASSEEQGPYGYTF.

This sequence joins TRBV5-4 and TRBJ1-2, with 7 bases matching TRBD1. In germline, CDR1 is SGHNT, CDR2 YYREEE (reference sequence). The V segment lost 0 bases and the J segment 2 bases; nucleotides outside the gene matches: 4. The CDR3 runs to 15 residues. CDR3 bases: TGTGCCAGCAGCTTGGCAGGGGGGAGCAACTATGGCTACACCTTC. The encoded protein is CASSLAGGSNYGYTF. Looking up the rest from reference TRBV5-4 and TRBJ1-2 gives the full variable domain: ETGVTQSPTHLIKTRGQQVTLRCSSQSGHNTVSWYQQALGQGPQFIFQYYREEENGRGNFPPRFSGLQFPNYSSELNVNALELDDSALYLCASSLAGGSNYGYTFGSGTRLTVV.

This clone was observed a few times. V usage is TRBV30 and J usage is TRBJ1-1; 9 bases agree with TRBD1. The CDR3 is made up of 12 amino acids. V lost 0 bases to trimming and J lost 10 bases; unmatched junction nucleotides: 3. Germline V gives CDR1 GTSNPN, CDR2 SVGIG (reference sequence). The CDR3 DNA follows: TGTGCCTGGAGTGTACCGACAGGGGGAGCTTTCTTT. This codes for CAWSVPTGGAFF.

This chain links TRBV5-1 with TRBJ1-3; tentative D call: TRBD1 (5 bases). V gave up 3 bases and J gave up 2 bases, with 18 bases separating them. CDR3 length: 17 residues. Germline CDR1 and CDR2: SGHRS and YFSETQ. The CDR3 coding sequence is TGCGCCAGCAGCTCTGACGCCCCAGGGATCCCTGGAAACACCATATATTTT. As protein: CASSSDAPGIPGNTIYF.

The chain couples TRBV5-1 to TRBJ2-3; a possible D gene is TRBD1 (5 bases). From germline, CDR1 is SGHRS and CDR2 YFSETQ. The V end was cut by 0 bases, the J end by 1 base, with 12 bases between. This CDR3 has 16 amino acids. The CDR3 here is CASSLAGIGRTDTQYF. CDR3 in DNA: TGCGCCAGCAGCTTGGCAGGGATTGGGCGCACAGATACGCAGTATTTT.

The chain uses TRBV30 and TRBJ1-5; possible D gene TRBD1, 6 bases. This CDR3 comprises 16 residues. Per germline, CDR1 GTSNPN and CDR2 SVGIG (reference sequence). Trimming took 5 bases from V and 5 from J, leaving 22 bases between them. CDR3 sequence (DNA): TGTGCCTGGGCTCCACGAGGGATTCAGGGGCATCAGCCCCAGCATTTT. This gives the protein CAWAPRGIQGHQPQHF. Full variable domain (outside the CDR3, taken from reference TRBV30 and TRBJ1-5): SQTIHQWPATLVQPVGSPLSLECTVEGTSNPNLYWYRQAAGRGLQLLFYSVGIGQISSEVPQNLSASRPQDRQFILSSKKLLLSDSGFYLCAWAPRGIQGHQPQHFGDGTRLSIL.

The V call is TRBV2, the J call TRBJ2-3; 7 nucleotides align to TRBD1. This CDR3 region has 14 residues. J lost 5 bases, V lost 5 bases, and 7 bases had no gene match. Germline CDR1 is SNHLY and CDR2 is FYNNEI. The CDR3 region has the DNA TGTGCCAGCAGTCGATGGGACAGTCAAGATACGCAGTATTTT. Translation: CASSRWDSQDTQYF.

The chain combines TRBV4-1 with TRBJ2-2, with D possibly TRBD2 on 6 matching bases. From germline, CDR1 is MGHRA and CDR2 YSYEKL. CDR3 length: 15 amino acids. Deletions cut 2 bases from V and 3 bases from J, with 10 bases between. The CDR3 DNA reads TGCGCCAGCAGCCAAACCGGGGGATACACCGGGGAGCTGTTTTTT. Protein product: CASSQTGGYTGELFF.

The chain joins TRBV29-1 to TRBJ1-5; D unresolved. V was pared by 0 bases and J by 7 bases, with 10 bases between. The CDR3 length is 13 residues. Germline assignment: CDR1 SQVTM and CDR2 ANQGSEA. In nucleotides, the CDR3 is TGCAGCGTTGAAGAGGGGATTGGCCAGCCCCAGCATTTT. Translating it yields CSVEEGIGQPQHF.

The chain carries TRBV4-1 and TRBJ2-7, with TRBD1 identical over 8 bases. The CDR3 covers 15 residues. The V gene end was trimmed by 1 base and the J gene end by 6 bases; junction bases not matched to a gene: 8. Germline V CDR1 and CDR2: MGHRA, YSYEKL. This CDR3 reads CASSQAWTGFSEQYV. Written as DNA, the CDR3 is TGCGCCAGCAGCCAAGCATGGACAGGGTTTTCCGAGCAGTACGTC.

This clone was recorded once. The rearrangement uses TRBV5-4 and TRBJ2-1, with 12 bases fitting TRBD2. Germline lookup yields CDR1 SGHNT and CDR2 YYREEE (reference sequence). V lost 4 bases, J lost 4 bases, and 3 bases stayed unmatched. The CDR3 runs to 15 residues. CDR3 sequence: CASSRTSGGYNEQFF. The CDR3 region has the DNA TGTGCCAGCAGCCGAACTAGCGGGGGGTACAATGAGCAGTTCTTC.

The chain has TRBV25-1 and TRBJ1-6; maybe TRBD1 (5 bases). The CDR3 runs to 13 residues. The germline gives CDR1 MGHDK, CDR2 SYGVNS. Trimming shortened V by 8 bases and J by 4 bases, and 9 bases separated the two germline ends. The CDR3 is CASRDPYNSPLHF. DNA for the CDR3: TGTGCCAGCCGGGACCCTTATAATTCACCCCTCCACTTT.

The chain combines TRBV2 with TRBJ1-2; D uncertain. CDR1 is SNHLY and CDR2 is FYNNEI in the germline V gene. This CDR3 has 13 amino acids. The germline V and J ends were trimmed by 8 bases and 2 bases, with 12 bases remaining between them. The CDR3 DNA follows: TGTGCCAGCGCGAGTCAGGAAAACTATGGCTACACCTTC. This encodes CASASQENYGYTF.

J is TRBJ1-2 and V is TRBV29-1; maybe TRBD1 (6 bases). CDR1 is SQVTM and CDR2 is ANQGSEA in the germline V gene. This CDR3 is 12 amino acids long. The V gene lost 5 bases and the J gene lost 13 bases, with 20 bases spanning the gap. The CDR3 sequence is CSVCHMTGVFTF. CDR3 nucleotides: TGCAGCGTTTGCCATATGACAGGCGTTTTCACCTTC. The complete variable domain, with remaining parts taken from reference TRBV29-1 and TRBJ1-2, reads SAVISQKPSRDICQRGTSLTIQCQVDSQVTMMFWYRQQPGQSLTLIATANQGSEATYESGFVIDKFPISRPNLTFSTLTVSNMSPEDSSIYLCSVCHMTGVFTFGSGTRLTVV.

This clone was counted a few times. The chain carries TRBV21-1 and TRBJ2-7; the D call of TRBD1 is as the table states it, not checked on the DNA. TRBV21-1 is flagged as a pseudogene. The CDR3 totals 15 residues. CDR3 nucleotides: TGTGCCAGCAGCGTACGGGACAGGGAATGTGACGAGCAGTACGTC. Protein sequence: CASSVRDRECDEQYV.

The V gene is TRBV28, the J gene TRBJ1-2; D uncertain. Germline V gene sequence: CDR1 MDHEN, CDR2 SYDVKM. The CDR3 has 14 amino acids. V lost 5 bases, J lost 6 bases, and 16 bases lay in between. CDR3 protein: CASSLNPGVDGYTF. CDR3 in DNA: TGTGCCAGCAGTCTAAATCCGGGAGTCGATGGCTACACCTTC.

The rearrangement links TRBV27 to TRBJ2-7, with D uncertain. Germline CDR1 and CDR2: MNHEY and SMNVEV (reference sequence). The CDR3 spans 15 residues. V was cut by 1 base and J by 3 bases, with 13 bases left in between. CDR3 nucleotides: TGTGCCAGCAGTTTATATAATCAGCTAAACTACGAGCAGTACGTC. This gives the protein CASSLYNQLNYEQYV.

This clone was recorded once. CDR3 sequence: CASSLSLGSNEQFF. CDR3 DNA: TGTGCCAGCAGTTTATCACTAGGTAGCAATGAGCAGTTCTTC. This rearrangement joins TRBV27 to TRBJ2-1, with D possibly matching TRBD2 (5 bases). CDR1 MNHEY and CDR2 SMNVEV come from the germline V gene (reference sequence). The CDR3 has 14 amino acids. Trimming took off 0 bases at V and 6 bases at J, with 9 bases between the two ends.

The chain has TRBV7-2 and TRBJ1-2; 8 bases line up with TRBD1. V shed 1 base and J 4 bases; nucleotides not matched to a gene: 14. The length of the CDR3 is 18 residues. Germline-derived CDR1 and CDR2 are SGHTA and FQGNSA. CDR3 bases: TGTGCCAGCAGCTTAGGGGCAGGGGGCTTCGGGTTGGGCTATGGCTACACCTTC. Translating gives CASSLGAGGFGLGYGYTF.

A few counts support this clone. The rearrangement uses TRBV19 and TRBJ1-5; D unresolved. CDR1 is LNHDA, CDR2 SQIVND, per germline (reference sequence). Trimming removed 1 base from V and 4 bases from J, with 11 bases in between. This CDR3 has 15 residues. CDR3 sequence reads: CASSIVVHTNQPQHF. CDR3 DNA: TGTGCCAGTAGTATAGTAGTGCATACTAATCAGCCCCAGCATTTT.

The chain is built from TRBV19 and TRBJ1-5; possibly TRBD1 for D (6 bases). The V gene's germline CDR1 is LNHDA and CDR2 SQIVND (reference sequence). V shed 3 bases and J shed 1 base, with 13 bases lying between them. CDR3 size: 16 residues. The CDR3 bases are TGTGCCAGTAGTATTAGGGGGGGGTGGAGCAATCAGCCCCAGCATTTT. It specifies CASSIRGGWSNQPQHF.

The chain couples TRBV19 to TRBJ1-2; TRBD1 matches 8 bases. The germline gives CDR1 LNHDA, CDR2 SQIVND (reference sequence). The CDR3 totals 15 residues. The junction had 9 bases not matched to a gene; V was cut back by 5 bases and J by 4 bases. The CDR3 DNA reads TGTGCCAGTAGTGCCACGAGGGACAGGTTCTATGGCTACACCTTC. This sequence encodes CASSATRDRFYGYTF.

V gene TRBV6-5 combines with J gene TRBJ2-7, with D perhaps matching TRBD2 (5 bases). V was pared by 2 bases and J by 5 bases, with 10 bases between. The CDR3 sequence is 13 residues long. CDR1 and CDR2 (germline): MNHEY, SVGAGI. CDR3 amino acids: CASSYRGTHEQYF. The DNA for the CDR3 is TGTGCCAGCAGTTACCGGGGAACCCACGAGCAGTACTTC.

The J gene is TRBJ2-1, the V gene TRBV6-5, with 9 bases aligning to TRBD1. Germline V gene lookup returns CDR1 MNHEY and CDR2 SVGAGI. Germline trimming cut 5 bases from V and 4 bases from J; bases unmatched to any gene: 6. The CDR3 spans 15 residues. The CDR3 region has the DNA TGTGCCAGCAGTAATCCGGGACAGGGTTACAATGAGCAGTTCTTC. Translating gives CASSNPGQGYNEQFF.